The 13 T cell receptor beta chains reported below all come from one sample, sequenced in a study of T cell changes during pregnancy in multiple sclerosis. Method: immunoSEQ multiplex PCR; TCRdb's copy keeps in-frame clones and lacks some. The table has about 70,000 clones, roughly 91% seen once. The sample in question was CD4+ T cells from peripheral blood mononuclear cells, obtained after pregnancy. Receptors originate from a female donor with multiple sclerosis, enrolled in a pregnancy study.

The chain joins TRBV30 to TRBJ1-5; the match to TRBD1 covers 8 bases. The V gene end was trimmed by 1 base and the J gene end by 7 bases; junction bases not matched to a gene: 9. Germline V lookup: CDR1 GTSNPN, CDR2 SVGIG (reference sequence). This CDR3 has 15 residues. The CDR3 coding sequence is TGTGCCTGGAGTGGGCAGACAGGGGAGGACCAGCCCCAGCATTTT. Its protein is CAWSGQTGEDQPQHF.

The CDR3 reads CASSFVAGDYNEQFF. The CDR3 DNA sequence: TGTGCCAGCAGTTTTGTAGCGGGAGACTACAATGAGCAGTTCTTC. J is TRBJ2-1 and V is TRBV27; 9 nucleotides match TRBD2. The CDR3 contains 15 residues. Germline CDR1 is MNHEY and CDR2 is SMNVEV (reference sequence). J was trimmed by 3 bases and V by 3 bases; bases with no gene match: 3.

J is TRBJ1-6 and V is TRBV5-1; 7 bases align to TRBD1. The CDR3 sequence is 14 residues long. The germline CDR1 and CDR2 sequences are SGHRS and YFSETQ. The V segment lost 4 bases and the J segment 6 bases; nucleotides outside the gene matches: 4. CDR3 bases: TGCGCCAGCAGCCCTGGGACAGTTAATTCACCCCTCCACTTT. This sequence encodes CASSPGTVNSPLHF.

V gene TRBV4-2 combines with J gene TRBJ2-4, with TRBD2 identical over 7 bases. Germline V gene lookup returns CDR1 LGHNA and CDR2 YNFKEQ. Trimming cost V 0 bases and J 3 bases; bases outside gene matches: 8. This CDR3 comprises 17 residues. The CDR3 DNA sequence: TGTGCCAGCAGCCAAGATCGGTCGGGGGGTTACAAAAACATTCAGTACTTC. Protein: CASSQDRSGGYKNIQYF.

The rearrangement links TRBV11-2 to TRBJ1-5; 10 bases align to TRBD1. The junction had 5 bases not matched to a gene; V was cut back by 1 base and J by 8 bases. Germline V lookup: CDR1 SGHAT, CDR2 FQNNGV. There are 15 residues in the CDR3. The CDR3 here is CASSLGDRGLEPQHF. In nucleotides, the CDR3 is TGTGCCAGCAGCTTAGGAGACAGGGGGCTGGAGCCCCAGCATTTT.

V and J are TRBV28 and TRBJ1-1, with TRBD1 matching 9 bases. CDR3 length: 14 amino acids. With 5 bases clipped from V and 2 bases from J, the junction kept 3 bases outside the gene matches. The germline V gene has CDR1 MDHEN and CDR2 SYDVKM. The CDR3 region has the DNA TGTGCCAGCAGTCTACAGGGGGCTAACACTGAAGCTTTCTTT. It encodes CASSLQGANTEAFF.

The chain uses TRBV6-1 and TRBJ1-1, with unresolved D. V was shortened by 7 bases and J by 4 bases, with 10 bases between the two germline ends. Germline CDR1 and CDR2: MNHNS and SASEGT. This CDR3 comprises 12 residues. CDR3 DNA sequence: TGTGCCAGCACAGTTTCCTCCACTGAAGCTTTCTTT. The encoded protein is CASTVSSTEAFF.

The gene calls are TRBV19 and TRBJ1-5, with 11 bases aligning to TRBD1. This CDR3 contains 15 residues. V trimming: 6 bases; J trimming: 6 bases; junction bases outside the gene matches: 7. Germline V gives CDR1 LNHDA, CDR2 SQIVND (reference sequence). The chain's CDR3 is CASRSQGQGGQPQHF. DNA of the CDR3: TGTGCCAGTAGAAGTCAGGGACAGGGGGGTCAGCCCCAGCATTTT.

The chain links TRBV29-1 to TRBJ1-2; D is unresolved. This CDR3 spans 16 amino acids. Germline assignment: CDR1 SQVTM and CDR2 ANQGSEA. Deletions cut 1 base from V and 4 bases from J, with 19 bases between. This CDR3 reads CSVEAPGGSEVYGYTF. CDR3 DNA: TGCAGCGTTGAAGCGCCGGGAGGTTCTGAGGTCTATGGCTACACCTTC. The whole variable domain, remainder taken from reference TRBV29-1 and TRBJ1-2, is SAVISQKPSRDICQRGTSLTIQCQVDSQVTMMFWYRQQPGQSLTLIATANQGSEATYESGFVIDKFPISRPNLTFSTLTVSNMSPEDSSIYLCSVEAPGGSEVYGYTFGSGTRLTVV.

This clone was observed once. V and J are TRBV7-9 and TRBJ2-7; 12 nucleotides match TRBD2. Germline lookup yields CDR1 SEHNR and CDR2 FQNEAQ (reference sequence). This CDR3 spans 17 amino acids. The ends lost 4 bases at V and 4 bases at J; junction bases unmatched: 11. This CDR3 is CASSSTLGLAGWYEQYF. CDR3 DNA: TGTGCCAGCAGCTCCACCCTCGGACTAGCGGGGTGGTACGAGCAGTACTTC.

The chain is built from TRBV5-4 and TRBJ2-5; possibly TRBD2 for D (6 bases). The V end lost 4 bases, the J end lost 2 bases, and 12 bases lay between the germline ends. This CDR3 comprises 14 residues. Germline CDR1 SGHNT, CDR2 YYREEE (reference sequence). The CDR3 nucleotides read TGTGCCAGCAGCCTCGCCGGGACTCAAGAGACCCAGTACTTC. As protein: CASSLAGTQETQYF.

This chain joins TRBV7-3 and TRBJ1-1, with 10 bases identical to TRBD1. Germline V gene lookup returns CDR1 SGHTA and CDR2 FQGTGA. The CDR3 length is 15 residues. V gave up 5 bases and J gave up 0 bases; unmatched junction bases: 3. The CDR3 here is CASSATGGMNTEAFF. DNA of the CDR3: TGTGCCAGCAGCGCGACAGGGGGCATGAACACTGAAGCTTTCTTT.

CDR3 protein: CASSLSGQGTNTGELFF. The CDR3, as DNA: TGTGCCAGCAGTTTATCGGGACAGGGGACGAACACCGGGGAGCTGTTTTTT. J is TRBJ2-2 and V is TRBV28; 10 nucleotides agree with TRBD1. CDR1 and CDR2 (germline): MDHEN, SYDVKM. The length of the CDR3 is 17 residues. The V gene end was trimmed by 1 base and the J gene end by 0 bases; junction bases not matched to a gene: 2. The variable domain in full, with the rest retrieved from reference TRBV28 and TRBJ2-2, is DVKVTQSSRYLVKRTGEKVFLECVQDMDHENMFWYRQDPGLGLRLIYFSYDVKMKEKGDIPEGYSVSREKKERFSLILESASTNQTSMYLCASSLSGQGTNTGELFFGEGSRLTVL.